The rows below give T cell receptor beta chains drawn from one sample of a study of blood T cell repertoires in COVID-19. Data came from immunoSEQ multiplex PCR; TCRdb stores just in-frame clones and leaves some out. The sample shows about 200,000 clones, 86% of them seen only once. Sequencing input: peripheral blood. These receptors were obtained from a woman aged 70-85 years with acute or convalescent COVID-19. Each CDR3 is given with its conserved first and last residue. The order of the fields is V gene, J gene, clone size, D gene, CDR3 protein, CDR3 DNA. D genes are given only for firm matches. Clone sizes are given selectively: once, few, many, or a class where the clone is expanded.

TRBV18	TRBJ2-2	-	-	CASSPQQLGTGELFF	TGTGCCAGCTCACCACAGCAGCTAGGCACCGGGGAGCTGTTTTTT
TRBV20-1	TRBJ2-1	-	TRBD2	CSASLGATGTSSRTGYNEQFF	TGCAGTGCTAGTTTAGGTGCCACCGGGACTAGCAGCAGAACCGGGTACAATGAGCAGTTCTTC
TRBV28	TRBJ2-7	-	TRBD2	CASSHGVAGAYEQYF	TGTGCCAGCAGTCACGGTGTGGCGGGAGCCTACGAGCAGTACTTC
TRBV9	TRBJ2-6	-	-	CASSVPSDSGRSGANVLTF	TGTGCCAGCAGCGTACCCTCCGACAGTGGCCGCTCTGGGGCCAACGTCCTGACTTTC
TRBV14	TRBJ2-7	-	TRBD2	CASSRLGGGTYEQYF	TGTGCCAGCAGCCGCCTGGGGGGGGGAACCTACGAGCAGTACTTC
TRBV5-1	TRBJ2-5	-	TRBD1	CASRYRQGNEETQYF	TGCGCCAGCAGGTATCGACAGGGGAATGAGGAGACCCAGTACTTC
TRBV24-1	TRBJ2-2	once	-	CATSDFTGELFF	TGTGCCACCAGTGACTTCACCGGGGAGCTGTTTTTT
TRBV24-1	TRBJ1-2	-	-	CATSDTGDYGYTF	TGTGCCACCAGTGACACGGGAGACTATGGCTACACCTTC
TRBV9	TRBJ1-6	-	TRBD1	CASSVVGDRGSSPLHF	TGTGCCAGCAGCGTAGTAGGGGACAGGGGTAGTTCACCCCTCCACTTT
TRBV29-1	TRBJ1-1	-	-	CSVDGQQNTEAFF	TGCAGCGTTGATGGACAGCAGAACACTGAAGCTTTCTTT
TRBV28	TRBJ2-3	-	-	CASSLRTSTDTQYF	TGTGCCAGCAGTTTGCGTACTAGCACAGATACGCAGTATTTT
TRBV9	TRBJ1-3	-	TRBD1	CASSATPTGDSGNTIYF	TGTGCCAGCAGCGCCACCCCGACAGGGGACTCTGGAAACACCATATATTTT
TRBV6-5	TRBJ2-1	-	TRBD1	CASIRGNEQFF	TGTGCCAGCATCAGGGGGAATGAGCAGTTCTTC
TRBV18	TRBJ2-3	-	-	CASSFAATSTDTQYF	TGTGCCAGCTCATTCGCTGCTACTAGCACAGATACGCAGTATTTT
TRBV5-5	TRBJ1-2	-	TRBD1	CASSLTTGNYGYTF	TGTGCCAGCAGCTTAACGACAGGGAACTATGGCTACACCTTC
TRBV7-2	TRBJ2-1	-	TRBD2	CASSLAPTSLAGGGNEQFF	TGTGCCAGCAGCTTAGCTCCAACCTCACTAGCGGGAGGGGGTAATGAGCAGTTCTTC
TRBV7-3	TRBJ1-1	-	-	CASSLSGPRNTEAFF	TGTGCCAGCAGCTTATCAGGGCCTCGAAACACTGAAGCTTTCTTT
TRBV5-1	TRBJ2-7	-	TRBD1	CASSSTGGEQYF	TGCGCCAGCAGCTCGACAGGGGGCGAGCAGTACTTC
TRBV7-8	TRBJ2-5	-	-	CASSGRTFVTQYF	TGTGCCAGCAGCGGACGGACATTCGTGACCCAGTACTTC
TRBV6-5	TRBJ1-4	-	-	CASSYYGGETNEKLFF	TGTGCCAGCAGTTACTACGGTGGGGAGACTAATGAAAAACTGTTTTTT
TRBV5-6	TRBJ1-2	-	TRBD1	CASSPIRAGGDGYTF	TGTGCCAGCAGCCCGATTCGGGCAGGGGGAGATGGCTACACCTTC
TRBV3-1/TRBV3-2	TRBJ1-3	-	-	CASSQGHTGNTIYF	TGTGCCAGCAGCCAAGGACACACCGGAAACACCATATATTTT
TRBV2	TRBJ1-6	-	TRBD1	CASMLDRDYSPLHF	TGTGCCAGTATGCTGGACAGGGATTATTCACCCCTCCACTTT
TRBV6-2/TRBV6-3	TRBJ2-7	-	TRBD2	CASSTPRGGRSYEQYF	TGTGCCAGCAGTACCCCCCGCGGGGGGCGCTCCTACGAGCAGTACTTC
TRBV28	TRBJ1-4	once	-	CASWGPGLISDGGEKLFF	TGTGCCAGCTGGGGCCCGGGACTGATTTCGGATGGGGGTGAAAAACTGTTTTTT
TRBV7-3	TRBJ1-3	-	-	CASSSANRDLYSGNTIYF	TGTGCCAGCAGCTCCGCTAACAGAGACCTCTACTCTGGAAACACCATATATTTT
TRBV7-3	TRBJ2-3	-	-	CASSLATGEPQYF	TGTGCCAGCAGTCTGGCGACGGGAGAGCCGCAGTATTTT
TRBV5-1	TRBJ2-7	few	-	CASSLEPIPSYEQYF	TGCGCCAGCAGCTTGGAGCCCATACCATCCTACGAGCAGTACTTC
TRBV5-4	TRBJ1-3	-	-	CASSLDRIHGNTIYF	TGTGCCAGCAGCCTTGACAGGATACACGGAAACACCATATATTTT
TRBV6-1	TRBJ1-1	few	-	CASSEGDFSWTEAFF	TGTGCCAGCAGTGAAGGGGACTTCTCCTGGACTGAAGCTTTCTTT
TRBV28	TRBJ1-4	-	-	CASSTKGLTNEKLFF	TGTGCCAGCAGTACCAAGGGGTTGACTAATGAAAAACTGTTTTTT
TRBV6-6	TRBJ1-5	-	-	CASAGESSNQPQHF	TGTGCCTCCGCCGGGGAATCAAGCAATCAGCCCCAGCATTTT
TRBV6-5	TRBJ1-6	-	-	CASSYSGSSYNSPLHF	TGTGCCAGCAGTTATAGCGGTAGCTCCTATAATTCACCCCTCCACTTT
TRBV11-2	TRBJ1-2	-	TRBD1	CASSRTGGNYGYTF	TGTGCCAGCAGCCGGACAGGGGGCAACTATGGCTACACCTTC
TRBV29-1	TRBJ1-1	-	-	CSVDYTEAFF	TGCAGCGTTGACTACACTGAAGCTTTCTTT
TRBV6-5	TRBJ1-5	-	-	CASSFDSFNQPQHF	TGTGCCAGCAGTTTCGACAGTTTCAATCAGCCCCAGCATTTT
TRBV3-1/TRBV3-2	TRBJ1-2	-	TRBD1	CASSQVEGGSGYTF	TGTGCCAGCAGCCAAGTCGAAGGGGGCAGTGGCTACACCTTC
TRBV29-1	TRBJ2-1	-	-	CSVGPGLVNGNEQFF	TGCAGCGTTGGCCCGGGTCTGGTTAATGGGAATGAGCAGTTCTTC
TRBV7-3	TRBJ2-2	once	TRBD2	CASSFELAGRYTGELFF	TGTGCCAGCAGCTTTGAACTAGCGGGGCGCTACACCGGGGAGCTGTTTTTT
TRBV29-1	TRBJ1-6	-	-	CSVVGAEAGSPLHF	TGCAGCGTTGTGGGGGCAGAGGCGGGCTCACCCCTCCACTTT
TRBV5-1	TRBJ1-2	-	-	CASSSPRGDGYGYTF	TGCGCCAGCAGCTCACCCAGGGGTGATGGCTATGGCTACACCTTC
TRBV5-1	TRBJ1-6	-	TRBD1	CASSLEGGGSPLHF	TGCGCCAGCAGCTTGGAAGGAGGGGGCTCACCCCTCCACTTT
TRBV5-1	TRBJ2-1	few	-	CASSPVGSGYNEQFF	TGCGCCAGCAGCCCGGTCGGGTCGGGGTACAATGAGCAGTTCTTC
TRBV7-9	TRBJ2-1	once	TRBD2	CASSPSGGVYNEQFF	TGTGCCAGCAGCCCTAGCGGGGGGGTATACAATGAGCAGTTCTTC